A single sample is the source of the 20 T cell receptor beta chains below, sequenced in a study of tumor-infiltrating lymphocytes in localized non-small cell lung cancer. Only in-frame clones appear in the TCRdb table, and some are missing; sequencing was by immunoSEQ multiplex PCR. The data contain over 10,000 clones, roughly four fifths of them singletons. Sequenced material: uninvolved lung tissue not adjacent to the tumor. These receptors all come from a human donor with non-small cell lung cancer.

This chain links TRBV2 with TRBJ2-1, with D possibly matching TRBD1 (6 bases). The CDR3 length is 13 residues. Germline CDR1 SNHLY, CDR2 FYNNEI. The ends were cut back, 3 bases at V and 13 bases at J, with 16 bases in the middle. CDR3 bases: TGTGCCAGCAGTGAGAGGGGAACAGGGTTCCAGTTCTTC. Residues: CASSERGTGFQFF.

This clone has more than one count but fewer than ten. The genes are TRBV19 and TRBJ2-1; D is perhaps TRBD1 or TRBD2 (7 bases each). CDR1 is LNHDA and CDR2 is SQIVND in the germline V gene (reference sequence). The germline V and J ends were trimmed by 7 bases and 8 bases, with 24 bases remaining between them. The CDR3 is 16 residues long. The CDR3 sequence: CASTDGGLTGTDEQFF. The CDR3, as DNA: TGTGCCAGTACCGACGGGGGGCTTACAGGGACAGATGAGCAGTTCTTC.

V is TRBV27 and J is TRBJ1-2; 8 bases align to TRBD1. Per germline, CDR1 MNHEY and CDR2 SMNVEV (reference sequence). The CDR3 has 14 amino acids. The junction had 7 bases not matched to a gene; V was cut back by 2 bases and J by 8 bases. CDR3 DNA: TGTGCCAGCAGTTTAAGCAGGGGGCGGCTAGGCTACACCTTC. Translated, it gives CASSLSRGRLGYTF.

This clone occurred once. The chain carries TRBV7-2 and TRBJ2-1; D perhaps matches TRBD1 (6 bases). Germline values: CDR1 SGHTA, CDR2 FQGNSA. Trimming removed 5 bases at V and 7 bases at J, with 21 bases between. This CDR3 is built from 16 residues. CDR3 residues: CASSPGVVQVKNEQFF. CDR3 in DNA: TGTGCCAGCAGCCCAGGGGTGGTGCAGGTCAAGAATGAGCAGTTCTTC.

The chain combines TRBV25-1 with TRBJ1-1; 8 positions agree with TRBD1. There are 13 residues in the CDR3. From germline, CDR1 is MGHDK and CDR2 SYGVNS. J was trimmed by 4 bases and V by 5 bases; bases with no gene match: 3. The CDR3 loop is CASSKTGVTEAFF. CDR3 bases: TGTGCCAGCAGTAAGACAGGGGTCACTGAAGCTTTCTTT.

This clone was seen only a few times. The junction shows a germline mismatch at one end, possibly a read error. The J gene is TRBJ2-1, the V gene TRBV10-3; TRBD1 is a possible D gene (6 bases). The CDR3 loop spans 16 amino acids. Germline CDR1 and CDR2: ENHRY and SYGVKD. The DNA for the CDR3 is TGTGCCATCAGTAAGTCCCAGACAGGACTTGCCAATGAGCAGTTCTTC. Amino acids: CAISKSQTGLANEQFF.

The rearrangement links TRBV7-7 to TRBJ2-5; D perhaps matches TRBD2 (5 bases). CDR3 length: 15 amino acids. The V gene's germline CDR1 is SSHAT and CDR2 FNYEAQ (reference sequence). V gave up 5 bases and J gave up 1 base, with 14 bases separating them. The CDR3 DNA is TGTGCCAGCAGCATGCAACTAGGACCCCAAGAGACCCAGTACTTC. Its translation: CASSMQLGPQETQYF.

V usage is TRBV4-3 and J usage is TRBJ2-5, with D tentatively TRBD1 (6 bases). The V and J ends lost 0 bases and 4 bases respectively, with 15 bases between them. CDR1 and CDR2 from the germline V gene are LGHNA and YSLEER. The CDR3 consists of 16 residues. The CDR3 reads CASSQERGGPLETQYF. CDR3 DNA: TGCGCCAGCAGCCAAGAGAGAGGGGGACCTTTAGAGACCCAGTACTTC.

The V gene is TRBV27, the J gene TRBJ1-5; D not resolved. This CDR3 comprises 15 residues. The germline V and J ends were trimmed by 0 bases and 4 bases, with 10 bases remaining between them. From germline, CDR1 is MNHEY and CDR2 SMNVEV (reference sequence). The CDR3 nucleotides read TGTGCCAGCAGTTTATCCGGACTCACAAATCAGCCCCAGCATTTT. This translates into CASSLSGLTNQPQHF.

The chain is built from TRBV5-4 and TRBJ1-6, with D tentatively TRBD1 (6 bases). Germline lookup yields CDR1 SGHNT and CDR2 YYREEE (reference sequence). Trimming shortened V by 0 bases and J by 10 bases, and 17 bases separated the two germline ends. The CDR3 is made up of 16 amino acids. The CDR3 region is CASSLGEGGLGSPLHF. The CDR3 DNA reads TGTGCCAGCAGCTTGGGGGAAGGGGGGTTAGGCTCACCCCTCCACTTT.

The rearrangement uses TRBV4-1 and TRBJ2-3; D unclear. V was pared by 0 bases and J by 0 bases, with 4 bases between. CDR1 and CDR2 from the germline V gene are MGHRA and YSYEKL. This CDR3 is built from 14 residues. The CDR3 loop is CASSQEWSTDTQYF. DNA of the CDR3: TGCGCCAGCAGCCAAGAGTGGAGCACAGATACGCAGTATTTT.

A few counts support this clone. This chain links TRBV14 with TRBJ2-7; 8 nucleotides align to TRBD1. With 4 bases clipped from V and 7 bases from J, the junction kept 6 bases outside the gene matches. Germline CDR1 reads SGHDN; CDR2 reads FVKESK. This CDR3 has 13 residues. The CDR3 nucleotides are TGTGCCAGCAGCCTGGACAGGGTGGGGGAGCAGTACTTC. Translating it yields CASSLDRVGEQYF.

As concerns this clone: Other DNA sequences in this specimen translate into the identical CDR3. This chain uses TRBV9 with TRBJ1-5; tentative D call: TRBD1 (6 bases). Germline loops: CDR1 SGDLS, CDR2 YYNGEE. The CDR3 spans 13 residues. V was cut by 8 bases and J by 4 bases, with 13 bases left in between. The DNA of the CDR3 is TGTGCCAGTGGAAGGCAGGGGAATCAGCCCCAGCATTTT. Translated: CASGRQGNQPQHF.

The rearrangement joins TRBV25-1 to TRBJ1-6; D ambiguous. Germline V lookup: CDR1 MGHDK, CDR2 SYGVNS. This CDR3 has 12 amino acids. Trimming took off 6 bases at V and 7 bases at J, with 7 bases between the two ends. CDR3: CASRVGNSPLHF. The CDR3 DNA follows: TGTGCCAGCAGGGTTGGGAATTCACCCCTCCACTTT. The variable domain in full, completed from reference TRBV25-1 and TRBJ1-6, reads EADIYQTPRYLVIGTGKKITLECSQTMGHDKMYWYQQDPGMELHLIHYSYGVNSTEKGDLSSESTVSRIRTEHFPLTLESARPSHTSQYLCASRVGNSPLHFGNGTRLTVT.

V is TRBV7-2 and J is TRBJ1-2; D gene unclear. The V gene lost 5 bases and the J gene lost 3 bases, with 16 bases spanning the gap. CDR3 length: 15 residues. Germline loops: CDR1 SGHTA, CDR2 FQGNSA. CDR3 sequence (DNA): TGTGCCAGCAGCCCCATATACCCCGGGGACTATGGCTACACCTTC. Its translation is CASSPIYPGDYGYTF.

This clone was detected only a few times. The V call is TRBV6-1, the J call TRBJ1-6; D is perhaps TRBD1 (6 bases). Germline-derived CDR1 and CDR2 are MNHNS and SASEGT. CDR3 length: 15 residues. V dropped 6 bases and J dropped 10 bases, with 19 bases sitting between them. CDR3: CASSPNTGPGSPLHF. CDR3 nucleotide sequence: TGTGCCAGCAGCCCTAATACAGGGCCGGGATCACCCCTCCACTTT.

The J gene is TRBJ2-1, the V gene TRBV21-1. TRBV21-1 is tagged as a pseudogene. The CDR3 totals 19 residues. The CDR3 DNA is TGTGCCAGCAGCAAAGGGGGTGGGCCAAGGGCGCGCTCCTACAATGAGCAGTTCTTC. It encodes CASSKGGGPRARSYNEQFF.

The table lists this clone with a few counts. The chain uses TRBV28 and TRBJ1-5, with D possibly being TRBD1 (5 bases). This CDR3 comprises 14 residues. Germline-derived CDR1 and CDR2 are MDHEN and SYDVKM. V was pared by 5 bases and J by 3 bases, with 11 bases between. The CDR3 region is CASSTGPPNQPQHF. CDR3 in DNA: TGTGCCAGCAGTACGGGGCCCCCCAATCAGCCCCAGCATTTT. The entire variable domain, with the rest obtained from reference TRBV28 and TRBJ1-5, is as follows: DVKVTQSSRYLVKRTGEKVFLECVQDMDHENMFWYRQDPGLGLRLIYFSYDVKMKEKGDIPEGYSVSREKKERFSLILESASTNQTSMYLCASSTGPPNQPQHFGDGTRLSIL.

This chain connects TRBV5-1 to TRBJ1-1, with D possibly matching TRBD1 (6 bases). The CDR3 is 17 residues long. The V gene lost 6 bases and the J gene lost 1 base, with 22 bases spanning the gap. Per the germline V gene, CDR1 is SGHRS and CDR2 is YFSETQ. The CDR3 sequence: CASTLGGGSFTNTEAFF. The CDR3 DNA reads as TGCGCCAGCACCTTAGGTGGGGGCTCCTTCACGAACACTGAAGCTTTCTTT.

This clone was seen only once. The chain combines TRBV5-4 with TRBJ1-1, with TRBD1 matching 7 bases. V gave up 0 bases and J gave up 5 bases; unmatched junction bases: 10. The CDR3 is 16 residues long. Germline assignment: CDR1 SGHNT and CDR2 YYREEE (reference sequence). The CDR3 spells CASSLAQGGFWTEAFF. The DNA for the CDR3 is TGTGCCAGCAGCTTGGCCCAGGGGGGTTTCTGGACTGAAGCTTTCTTT.